The 7 T cell receptor beta chains listed next were all sequenced from one sample in a study of CD8+ T cells in alopecia areata. As the sequencing template, cDNA was produced by extracting RNA and reverse transcribing it. TCRdb's table, derived via immunoSEQ multiplex PCR, lists solely in-frame clones and lacks some. The top ten clones hold less than 5% of a sample with approximately 150,000 clones, around 57% of them seen once. The sequenced material came from CD4+ T cells sorted from blood. The source is a human donor in good health.

The V call is TRBV29-1, the J call TRBJ1-2; 9 bases are a match to TRBD1. In germline, CDR1 is SQVTM, CDR2 ANQGSEA. V was pared by 5 bases and J by 5 bases, with 3 bases of the junction left unmatched. The CDR3 is 12 amino acids. CDR3 residues: CSVLDRGYGYTF. The CDR3 coding sequence is TGCAGCGTTTTGGACAGGGGATATGGCTACACCTTC. The full variable domain, with the rest looked up from reference TRBV29-1 and TRBJ1-2, is SAVISQKPSRDICQRGTSLTIQCQVDSQVTMMFWYRQQPGQSLTLIATANQGSEATYESGFVIDKFPISRPNLTFSTLTVSNMSPEDSSIYLCSVLDRGYGYTFGSGTRLTVV.

The chain couples TRBV30 to TRBJ1-5; D gene uncertain. Germline V gene lookup returns CDR1 GTSNPN and CDR2 SVGIG (reference sequence). The CDR3 consists of 13 residues. Trimming pared 0 bases from V and 8 bases from J, leaving 11 bases between. The chain's CDR3 is CAWSVSEGKPQHF. CDR3 DNA sequence: TGTGCCTGGAGTGTAAGTGAGGGAAAGCCCCAGCATTTT. Complete variable domain (other parts from reference TRBV30 and TRBJ1-5): SQTIHQWPATLVQPVGSPLSLECTVEGTSNPNLYWYRQAAGRGLQLLFYSVGIGQISSEVPQNLSASRPQDRQFILSSKKLLLSDSGFYLCAWSVSEGKPQHFGDGTRLSIL.

The V call is TRBV15, the J call TRBJ2-1, with 9 bases fitting TRBD2. The trim removed 1 base at V and 9 bases at J, leaving 13 bases unmatched. Germline assignment: CDR1 LNHNV and CDR2 YYDKDF (reference sequence). The CDR3 loop spans 17 amino acids. CDR3 amino acids: CATSRVAGAGNWAEQFF. CDR3 in DNA: TGTGCCACCAGCAGAGTAGCGGGAGCAGGGAATTGGGCTGAGCAGTTCTTC.

This clone has only a few counts. The J gene is TRBJ1-5, the V gene TRBV27; D gene unclear. Trimming pared 5 bases from V and 3 bases from J, leaving 8 bases between. The germline V gene has CDR1 MNHEY and CDR2 SMNVEV (reference sequence). The CDR3 loop spans 13 amino acids. The CDR3 sequence is CASSRELNQPQHF. CDR3 in DNA: TGTGCCAGCAGTCGAGAACTCAATCAGCCCCAGCATTTT.

The chain recombines TRBV25-1 with TRBJ2-7, with a tentative D call TRBD1 (6 bases). Trimming took 5 bases from V and 6 from J, leaving 14 bases between them. This CDR3 has 13 residues. Germline CDR1 and CDR2: MGHDK and SYGVNS. This chain's CDR3 is CASSRDIVGEQYF. Here the CDR3 DNA reads TGTGCCAGCAGTAGGGACATAGTGGGCGAGCAGTACTTC.

In its sample, this clone was seen a few times. The chain employs TRBV15 and TRBJ2-7; D unclear. The CDR3 length is 11 residues. The V end was cut by 0 bases, the J end by 6 bases, with 3 bases between. CDR1 and CDR2 (germline): LNHNV, YYDKDF (reference sequence). This CDR3 reads CATSRDAEQYF. CDR3 nucleotides: TGTGCCACCAGCAGAGATGCCGAGCAGTACTTC. The full variable domain, in which reference TRBV15 and TRBJ2-7 provide the parts outside the CDR3, is DAMVIQNPRYQVTQFGKPVTLSCSQTLNHNVMYWYQQKSSQAPKLLFHYYDKDFNNEADTPDNFQSRRPNTSFCFLDIRSPGLGDTAMYLCATSRDAEQYFGPGTRLTVT.

This clone has just one count. This chain links TRBV7-9 with TRBJ2-5, with TRBD2 matching 7 bases. V lost 5 bases to trimming and J lost 4 bases; unmatched junction nucleotides: 10. The CDR3 extends over 15 amino acids. Germline CDR1 and CDR2: SEHNR and FQNEAQ (reference sequence). DNA for the CDR3: TGTGCCAGCAGCCGAGGGACTATTCGGGGAGAGACCCAGTACTTC. This sequence encodes CASSRGTIRGETQYF.